The 10 T cell receptor beta chains listed next were all sequenced from one sample in a study of blood T cell repertoires in COVID-19. The repertoire was sequenced with immunoSEQ multiplex PCR; TCRdb's copy has only in-frame clones and lacks some. This repertoire shows roughly 250,000 clones, 70% to 85% found once; its top ten account for about 1%. Input material: peripheral blood. The receptors derive from a human donor with COVID-19, enrolled during active disease. The donor label of this sample is uncertain.

The chain employs TRBV6-4 and TRBJ2-7, with TRBD1 as a possible D gene (5 bases). The CDR3 extends over 14 amino acids. Germline V gives CDR1 MRHNA, CDR2 SNTAGT. V was pared by 1 base and J by 4 bases, with 11 bases between. CDR3 sequence: CASSDCRVEYEQYF. Here the CDR3 DNA reads TGTGCCAGCAGTGACTGCAGGGTGGAATACGAGCAGTACTTC.

Points on this clone: Other DNA sequences in the sample encode the same CDR3. The V call is TRBV28, the J call TRBJ2-5; D not resolved. V lost 3 bases to trimming and J lost 5 bases, with 10 bases between them. Per germline, CDR1 MDHEN and CDR2 SYDVKM. There are 13 residues in the CDR3. CDR3 sequence: CASSLPSRETQYF. CDR3 nucleotides: TGTGCCAGCAGTTTGCCTAGTCGGGAGACCCAGTACTTC.

This clone came up once. The chain employs TRBV5-1 and TRBJ2-2, with D possibly matching TRBD2 (6 bases). Germline values: CDR1 SGHRS, CDR2 YFSETQ. V lost 7 bases and J lost 5, with 9 bases in between. There are 12 residues in the CDR3. CDR3 amino acids: CASSRETGELFF. The CDR3 bases are TGCGCCAGCTCCCGGGAGACCGGGGAGCTGTTTTTT.

On this clone: At one end the junction does not follow the germline gene, possibly because of a read error. The genes are TRBV28 and TRBJ1-1; D is unresolved. The V gene's germline CDR1 is MDHEN and CDR2 SYDVKM. This CDR3 is built from 11 residues. The DNA for the CDR3 is TGTGCCAGCCGGACTATGGTGGAAGGTTTCTTT. It encodes CASRTMVEGFF.

The chain employs TRBV9 and TRBJ1-2; D is ambiguous. Germline V gives CDR1 SGDLS, CDR2 YYNGEE. The CDR3 length is 13 residues. Trimming cost V 0 bases and J 4 bases, with 7 bases left between them. CDR3 region: CASSVAGPYGYTF. In DNA, the CDR3 is TGTGCCAGCAGCGTAGCTGGCCCCTATGGCTACACCTTC.

The chain employs TRBV7-2 and TRBJ2-6; 9 bases map to TRBD1. Germline CDR1 SGHTA, CDR2 FQGNSA. The CDR3 runs 17 residues. Trimming cost V 5 bases and J 12 bases; bases outside gene matches: 17. The CDR3 DNA reads as TGTGCCAGCAGCCACCCGGGACAGGGACAGGGTGGTCGCGTCCTGACTTTC. Amino acid sequence: CASSHPGQGQGGRVLTF.

V usage is TRBV28 and J usage is TRBJ1-2, with 9 bases aligning to TRBD1. The CDR3 spans 17 residues. Germline CDR1 reads MDHEN; CDR2 reads SYDVKM. Trimming at V came to 2 bases and at J to 3 bases, leaving 10 bases not matched to a gene. The CDR3 bases are TGTGCCAGCAGTTTACGGCCAGGGGACAGGGCTTACTATGGCTACACCTTC. Encoded protein: CASSLRPGDRAYYGYTF.

This clone was observed a single time. The chain is built from TRBV28 and TRBJ1-5; 8 bases are shared with TRBD1. From germline, CDR1 is MDHEN and CDR2 SYDVKM. J lost 9 bases, V lost 5 bases, and 9 bases had no gene match. The CDR3 has 14 amino acids. The CDR3 nucleotides are TGTGCCAGCAGTCCCCCGACAGGGGCAGGGCCCCAGCATTTT. As protein: CASSPPTGAGPQHF.

The chain carries TRBV28 and TRBJ2-7, with 8 bases lining up with TRBD1. V lost 4 bases to trimming and J lost 2 bases; unmatched junction nucleotides: 4. There are 14 residues in the CDR3. Germline assignment: CDR1 MDHEN and CDR2 SYDVKM. For the CDR3, the DNA is TGTGCCAGCAGTTGGACAGGGCTGACCTACGAGCAGTACTTC. This encodes CASSWTGLTYEQYF.

This clone was observed a few times. The chain joins TRBV11-3 to TRBJ2-1; no reliable D call. The germline V gene has CDR1 SGHNT and CDR2 YENEEA. The CDR3 has 12 residues. Between the trimmed V and J ends, which lost 8 bases and 4 bases, there was a span of 9 bases. The CDR3 bases are TGTGCCAGCTCTGCGTTATACAATGAGCAGTTCTTC. It encodes CASSALYNEQFF.